This T cell receptor beta chain was recovered during a study of tumor and adjacent non-tumor tissue in lung cancer. As for the study in general: The cohort had under 15 adenocarcinoma, 2 squamous cell and 1 small cell patients. Stage I to III disease affected ten to eleven men and 5 women aged about 31 to 76.

Germline CDR1 reads LGHNA; CDR2 reads YNFKEQ. This CDR3 is 16 amino acids long. Study-wide findings and caveats: Tumor tissue had significantly higher TCR diversity than normal lung. Tumor TCR diversity, when higher, was linked to shorter survival.

This sample's RNA came from whole unsorted tissue. TCRbeta libraries were built with three rounds of nested PCR, modified from ARM-PCR. Each CDR3 protein gets one entry after TCRdb re-called the multiplex PCR reads with MiXCR. The sample consists of over 110,000 distinct CDR3 sequences, about 71% of them appearing once. Turning to this clonotype: Its specificity is not known. This clone may be a read error of a much larger clone one base away.

The TCR comes from a man in his sixties with small cell lung cancer. Specimen: lung tumor tissue. The chain is built from TRBV4-2 and TRBJ2-7; TRBD1 matches 9 bases. The CDR3 loop is CAGSQTGTGPLGEQYF. CDR3 bases: TGTGCCGGCAGCCAAACCGGGACAGGGCCCCTAGGGGAGCAGTACTTC.